The 17 T cell receptor beta chains in this list originate from one sample, sequenced in a study of blood T cell repertoires in COVID-19. TCRdb keeps only in-frame clones here, not all; method: immunoSEQ multiplex PCR. The sample has hundreds of thousands of clones, roughly 82% seen once; the top ten hold 2% to 2.5%. The specimen was PBMCs or T cells enriched from blood (not recorded which). The receptors were gathered from a woman between 50 and 59 years old who had recovered from COVID-19.

A single count supports this clone. This chain uses TRBV5-1 with TRBJ1-1; D remains unclear. Trimming left V 4 bases short and J 1 base short, with 11 bases between. There are 14 residues in the CDR3. CDR1 is SGHRS and CDR2 is YFSETQ in the germline V gene. As DNA, the CDR3 is TGCGCCAGCAGCAACAAAAACAGGAACACTGAAGCTTTCTTT. Amino acid sequence: CASSNKNRNTEAFF.

This chain links TRBV28 with TRBJ1-2; TRBD1 matches at 9 bases. Per the germline V gene, CDR1 is MDHEN and CDR2 is SYDVKM. V dropped 6 bases and J dropped 4; count of bases not matched to a gene: 6. This CDR3 region has 14 residues. DNA of the CDR3: TGTGCCAGCAGACCGACAGGGGGAGTCTATGGCTACACCTTC. This sequence encodes CASRPTGGVYGYTF.

This chain connects TRBV5-5 to TRBJ1-1; 8 nucleotides align to TRBD1. The trim removed 5 bases at V and 1 base at J, leaving 7 bases unmatched. The CDR3 length is 15 residues. From germline, CDR1 is SGHKS and CDR2 YYEKEE (reference sequence). The CDR3 DNA reads as TGTGCCAGCAGAGACGCCGGACAGGGGAACACTGAAGCTTTCTTT. It yields the protein CASRDAGQGNTEAFF.

The chain joins TRBV18 to TRBJ1-4; 7 bases match TRBD1. This CDR3 spans 16 amino acids. CDR1 and CDR2 from the germline V gene are KGHSH and LQKENI. V dropped 1 base and J dropped 3; count of bases not matched to a gene: 5. DNA of the CDR3: TGTGCCAGCTCACCACTGACAGGGACCTCTAATGAAAAACTGTTTTTT. Amino acids: CASSPLTGTSNEKLFF.

This chain connects TRBV9 to TRBJ1-2; D ambiguous. The CDR3 runs 13 residues. The V end lost 3 bases, the J end lost 8 bases, and 14 bases lay between the germline ends. CDR1 and CDR2 (germline): SGDLS, YYNGEE. CDR3 nucleotides: TGTGCCAGCAGCGGCTACAGTATTCAGGGCTACACCTTC. Amino acid sequence: CASSGYSIQGYTF.

J is TRBJ1-2 and V is TRBV18; 9 bases map to TRBD1. The CDR3 extends over 16 amino acids. With 2 bases clipped from V and 0 bases from J, the junction kept 4 bases outside the gene matches. Per germline, CDR1 KGHSH and CDR2 LQKENI. In DNA form, the CDR3 reads TGTGCCAGCTCACCAACCCGGACAGGGGCTAACTATGGCTACACCTTC. Amino acids: CASSPTRTGANYGYTF.

The rearrangement links TRBV4-3 to TRBJ2-2, with TRBD2 matching over 11 bases. Germline trimming cut 4 bases from V and 2 bases from J; bases unmatched to any gene: 3. The CDR3 loop spans 16 amino acids. CDR1 LGHNA and CDR2 YSLEER come from the germline V gene. The CDR3 nucleotides are TGCGCCAGCAGCCGCGGGACTAGCGGAAACACCGGGGAGCTGTTTTTT. As protein: CASSRGTSGNTGELFF.

The chain employs TRBV28 and TRBJ1-1; D is perhaps TRBD1 (6 bases). The CDR3 runs to 14 residues. Trimming shortened V by 1 base and J by 1 base, and 7 bases separated the two germline ends. Germline CDR1 MDHEN, CDR2 SYDVKM. The CDR3 sequence: CASSLLGGNTEAFF. The CDR3 bases are TGTGCCAGCAGTTTATTAGGGGGGAACACTGAAGCTTTCTTT. The full variable domain, its missing parts supplied by reference TRBV28 and TRBJ1-1, is DVKVTQSSRYLVKRTGEKVFLECVQDMDHENMFWYRQDPGLGLRLIYFSYDVKMKEKGDIPEGYSVSREKKERFSLILESASTNQTSMYLCASSLLGGNTEAFFGQGTRLTVV.

This clone was counted a single time. The chain combines TRBV4-3 with TRBJ1-2; possibly TRBD1 for D (6 bases). The CDR3 extends over 15 amino acids. From germline, CDR1 is LGHNA and CDR2 YSLEER. Trimming left V 0 bases short and J 5 bases short, with 13 bases between. In DNA form, the CDR3 reads TGCGCCAGCAGCCAAGACAGGGGAATTCCGTATGGCTACACCTTC. Amino acid sequence: CASSQDRGIPYGYTF.

The rearrangement joins TRBV7-8 to TRBJ2-3; TRBD2 agrees at 8 bases. The CDR3 length is 16 residues. Germline values: CDR1 SGHVS, CDR2 FQNEAQ. V lost 1 base and J lost 1; bases outside the gene matches: 4. This CDR3 is CASSLESLAGTDTQYF. DNA for the CDR3: TGTGCCAGCAGCTTAGAGTCACTAGCGGGCACAGATACGCAGTATTTT.

The V gene is TRBV7-9, the J gene TRBJ2-3; TRBD2 matches at 10 bases. Germline V gene lookup returns CDR1 SEHNR and CDR2 FQNEAQ (reference sequence). This CDR3 contains 18 residues. The ends lost 0 bases at V and 6 bases at J; junction bases unmatched: 12. CDR3 DNA sequence: TGTGCCAGCAGCTTAGCGAAGGGCCTAGCGGGAGACGGTGATACGCAGTATTTT. This gives the protein CASSLAKGLAGDGDTQYF.

The CDR3 protein is CAISPRGAQGNDEQYF. DNA for the CDR3: TGTGCCATCAGTCCCAGAGGTGCCCAGGGGAACGACGAGCAGTACTTC. The chain employs TRBV10-3 and TRBJ2-7; D perhaps matches TRBD1 (6 bases). Germline V gives CDR1 ENHRY, CDR2 SYGVKD. Trimming left V 5 bases short and J 5 bases short, with 22 bases between. This CDR3 is 16 amino acids long.

The gene calls are TRBV28 and TRBJ2-3, with unresolved D. This CDR3 has 11 residues. V lost 6 bases, J lost 6 bases, and 7 bases lay in between. Germline CDR1 is MDHEN and CDR2 is SYDVKM. The CDR3 DNA follows: TGTGCCAGCAGAGCCGAGGATACGCAGTATTTT. It encodes CASRAEDTQYF.

V gene TRBV3-1 (or the pseudogene TRBV3-2) combines with J gene TRBJ2-2; 8 bases are a match to TRBD1. V was clipped by 3 bases and J by 6 bases; unmatched bases: 6. The CDR3 loop spans 15 amino acids. Germline V CDR1 and CDR2: LGHDT, YNNKEL (reference sequence). In DNA form, the CDR3 reads TGTGCCAGCAGCCAGAAAGACAGGGGTTCCGGGGAGCTGTTTTTT. Residues: CASSQKDRGSGELFF.

This clone was seen once. The chain links TRBV28 to TRBJ1-2; D uncertain. V shed 6 bases and J shed 2 bases, with 4 bases lying between them. CDR1 is MDHEN and CDR2 is SYDVKM in the germline V gene. The CDR3 contains 11 residues. The CDR3 is CASRRNYGYTF. CDR3 sequence (DNA): TGTGCCAGCAGGCGGAACTATGGCTACACCTTC.

The rearrangement links TRBV7-9 to TRBJ2-3; 7 positions agree with TRBD1. Germline V CDR1 and CDR2: SEHNR, FQNEAQ (reference sequence). V dropped 3 bases and J dropped 2; count of bases not matched to a gene: 5. The CDR3 has 15 residues. For the CDR3, the DNA is TGTGCCAGCAGCTTCTGGGACAGACCCACAGATACGCAGTATTTT. Translated, it gives CASSFWDRPTDTQYF.

The sample holds one count of this clone. CDR3 bases: TGCGCCAGCAGCCAAGAGGGGACTAGCGGGAGTCGTGATGAGCAGTTCTTC. This encodes CASSQEGTSGSRDEQFF. The V and J genes are TRBV4-3 and TRBJ2-1; 14 nucleotides align to TRBD2. In germline, CDR1 is LGHNA, CDR2 YSLEER. There are 17 residues in the CDR3. After removal of 0 bases from V and 8 bases from J, the junction contained 6 bases not matched to a gene.